Each of the 30 T cell receptor beta chains below was sequenced from the same sample in a study of beta chain features in type 1 diabetes (dated by TCRdb to 2016 to 2018). The library was obtained by the immunoSEQ multiplex PCR assay. All of the isolated RNA was reverse transcribed with the High Capacity cDNA Reverse Transcription Kit, so expressed TCRB transcripts were sequenced. TCRdb carries this immuneACCESS record with in-frame sequences only. Its versions omit some clonotypes, under half of them owing to an unresolved V gene in the studies checked, with the rest unexplained. For this sample the table gives about 620,000 clones, of which roughly 15% were detected only once. The top ten clones comprise about 0.097% of the sample. Sequences were obtained from naive CD4+ T cells from blood. This specimen's cell subset or site label, per the study, means: true naive CD4+ T cells. The receptors here all came from a man between 18 and 35 years old in good health.

V gene TRBV6-9 combines with J gene TRBJ1-5, with TRBD1 matching over 8 bases. The CDR3 covers 16 residues. J gave up 1 base and V 4 bases, and 6 bases lay outside the gene matches. Germline CDR1 MNHGY, CDR2 SVAAGI. CDR3 residues: CASSLPQGGSNQPQHF. CDR3 bases: TGTGCCAGCAGTTTACCACAGGGGGGAAGCAATCAGCCCCAGCATTTT.

This clone has more than one count but fewer than ten. This chain joins TRBV28 and TRBJ2-2, with 11 bases matching TRBD1. V dropped 4 bases and J dropped 7; count of bases not matched to a gene: 26. The CDR3 spans 22 residues. CDR1 and CDR2 from the germline V gene are MDHEN and SYDVKM. The CDR3 is CASSSFLRNVDRGRAWLGELFF. CDR3 DNA sequence: TGTGCCAGCAGTTCTTTTCTCCGGAACGTGGACAGGGGGCGCGCATGGCTCGGGGAGCTGTTTTTT.

As concerns this clone: Other DNA variants within this sample encode the same CDR3. V gene TRBV18 combines with J gene TRBJ2-4; unclear D gene. Germline-derived CDR1 and CDR2 are KGHSH and LQKENI. Between the trimmed V and J ends, which lost 3 bases and 3 bases, there was a span of 6 bases. The CDR3 runs to 13 residues. The DNA of the CDR3 is TGTGCCAGCTCACCCCTAGGCAAAAACATTCAGTACTTC. This translates into CASSPLGKNIQYF.

The V gene is TRBV4-1, the J gene TRBJ2-7; TRBD2 aligns across 16 bases. Per the germline V gene, CDR1 is MGHRA and CDR2 is YSYEKL. J gave up 2 bases and V 1 base, and 5 bases lay outside the gene matches. The CDR3 length is 18 residues. CDR3 amino acids: CASSQAGTSGRATYEQYF. CDR3 nucleotides: TGCGCCAGCAGCCAAGCCGGGACTAGCGGGAGGGCCACCTACGAGCAGTACTTC.

J is TRBJ1-2 and V is TRBV29-1; 8 bases match TRBD1. Germline loops: CDR1 SQVTM, CDR2 ANQGSEA. This CDR3 region has 13 residues. The trim removed 4 bases at V and 3 bases at J, leaving 4 bases unmatched. This CDR3 is CSVVGQDHYGYTF. DNA of the CDR3: TGCAGCGTTGTGGGACAGGATCACTATGGCTACACCTTC.

This chain links TRBV11-2 with TRBJ2-2, with D perhaps matching TRBD1 or TRBD2 (6 bases each). This CDR3 has 16 residues. Deletions cut 0 bases from V and 6 bases from J, with 14 bases between. Germline-derived CDR1 and CDR2 are SGHAT and FQNNGV. CDR3 coding DNA: TGTGCCAGCAGCTTAGATCGAGGGGGAGGCGCCGGGGAGCTGTTTTTT. Its protein product is CASSLDRGGGAGELFF.

This clone was recorded a few times. This chain joins TRBV6-5 and TRBJ2-3; 8 bases map to TRBD2. This CDR3 is 15 amino acids long. V gave up 6 bases and J gave up 8 bases; unmatched junction bases: 13. From germline, CDR1 is MNHEY and CDR2 SVGAGI. The chain's CDR3 is CASRGREGPHATQYF. CDR3 sequence (DNA): TGTGCCAGCAGGGGACGGGAGGGCCCTCATGCTACGCAGTATTTT.

The rearrangement uses TRBV2 and TRBJ2-5; D call uncertain. CDR3 length: 14 amino acids. Deletions cut 8 bases from V and 4 bases from J, with 17 bases between. Germline CDR1 and CDR2: SNHLY and FYNNEI. The CDR3 DNA reads as TGTGCCAGCCCGGGCCCCGAACGACTAGAGACCCAGTACTTC. Amino acid sequence: CASPGPERLETQYF. Combining the CDR3 with reference TRBV2 and TRBJ2-5 gives the whole variable domain EPEVTQTPSHQVTQMGQEVILRCVPISNHLYFYWYRQILGQKVEFLVSFYNNEISEKSEIFDDQFSVERPDGSNFTLKIRSTKLEDSAMYFCASPGPERLETQYFGPGTRLLVL.

This clone occurred a few times. This chain connects TRBV7-7 to TRBJ2-1, with TRBD1 identical over 8 bases. The CDR3 is 15 amino acids. V gave up 5 bases and J gave up 8 bases; unmatched junction bases: 11. Germline V lookup: CDR1 SSHAT, CDR2 FNYEAQ (reference sequence). DNA for the CDR3: TGTGCCAGCAGCGTCGGCCTGACAGGGGCGGATGAGCAGTTCTTC. Protein: CASSVGLTGADEQFF.

This chain links TRBV2 with TRBJ2-7; D may be TRBD1 (5 bases). The CDR3 extends over 12 amino acids. Germline values: CDR1 SNHLY, CDR2 FYNNEI. The ends were cut back, 11 bases at V and 7 bases at J, with 18 bases in the middle. The CDR3 spells CAVRLQGLEQYF. The DNA for the CDR3 is TGTGCCGTCAGACTCCAGGGCCTAGAGCAGTACTTC. Combining the CDR3 with reference TRBV2 and TRBJ2-7 gives the whole variable domain EPEVTQTPSHQVTQMGQEVILRCVPISNHLYFYWYRQILGQKVEFLVSFYNNEISEKSEIFDDQFSVERPDGSNFTLKIRSTKLEDSAMYFCAVRLQGLEQYFGPGTRLTVT.

The CDR3 is CASSLEKDTQYF. The CDR3 bases are TGCGCCAGCAGCCTTGAGAAAGATACGCAGTATTTT. V is TRBV4-3 and J is TRBJ2-3, with D unclear. Germline V gene sequence: CDR1 LGHNA, CDR2 YSLEER. The CDR3 extends over 12 amino acids. The V gene lost 4 bases and the J gene lost 5 bases, with 7 bases spanning the gap.

This clone was observed a few times. V usage is TRBV25-1 and J usage is TRBJ1-2, with a weak D call TRBD1 (6 bases). The V gene lost 3 bases and the J gene lost 7 bases, with 12 bases spanning the gap. There are 13 residues in the CDR3. The germline CDR1 and CDR2 sequences are MGHDK and SYGVNS. CDR3 loop: CASSERGGGGYTF. CDR3 DNA sequence: TGTGCCAGCAGTGAGCGAGGGGGAGGTGGCTACACCTTC.

This clone has a handful of counts. CDR3 in DNA: TGTGCCAGCAGCCAAGATTACGGCCTAGCGGGCGTCACCGGGGAGCTGTTTTTT. It specifies CASSQDYGLAGVTGELFF. The V and J genes are TRBV4-2 and TRBJ2-2, with 8 bases fitting TRBD2. The J segment lost 4 bases and the V segment lost 0 bases, leaving 10 bases of the junction unmatched. In germline, CDR1 is LGHNA, CDR2 YNFKEQ. CDR3 size: 18 residues.

The chain joins TRBV19 to TRBJ1-1; D possibly corresponds to TRBD1 (5 bases). Germline V lookup: CDR1 LNHDA, CDR2 SQIVND (reference sequence). V was cut by 5 bases and J by 11 bases, with 15 bases left in between. The CDR3 contains 12 residues. CDR3 amino acids: CASSSGTVGAFF. The DNA for the CDR3 is TGTGCCAGTAGTTCCGGGACCGTTGGTGCTTTCTTT.

This clone has just a few counts. V usage is TRBV7-6 and J usage is TRBJ1-5, with D possibly matching TRBD1 (5 bases). Trimming pared 3 bases from V and 5 bases from J, leaving 8 bases between. Per the germline V gene, CDR1 is SGHVS and CDR2 is FNYEAQ. The CDR3 is 13 residues long. The CDR3 loop reads CASSFRADQPQHF. CDR3 DNA sequence: TGTGCCAGCAGCTTCAGGGCTGATCAGCCCCAGCATTTT.

Only a few counts were recorded for this clone. This chain uses TRBV28 with TRBJ2-7; the D gene is possibly TRBD1 (5 bases). This CDR3 has 13 residues. V lost 6 bases and J lost 3, with 12 bases in between. Germline lookup yields CDR1 MDHEN and CDR2 SYDVKM. Here the CDR3 reads CASSRTPFYEQYF. The CDR3 DNA follows: TGTGCCAGCAGCCGGACACCCTTCTACGAGCAGTACTTC. Based on the CDR3 plus reference TRBV28 and TRBJ2-7, the full variable domain is DVKVTQSSRYLVKRTGEKVFLECVQDMDHENMFWYRQDPGLGLRLIYFSYDVKMKEKGDIPEGYSVSREKKERFSLILESASTNQTSMYLCASSRTPFYEQYFGPGTRLTVT.

This clone was counted a few times. The rearrangement uses TRBV11-2 and TRBJ1-4; the D gene is possibly TRBD1 (6 bases). Germline values: CDR1 SGHAT, CDR2 FQNNGV. The CDR3 loop spans 15 amino acids. The V end was cut by 4 bases, the J end by 7 bases, with 16 bases between. The CDR3 loop is CASSSTGMQGEKLFF. The DNA of the CDR3 is TGTGCCAGCAGCTCAACAGGGATGCAGGGTGAAAAACTGTTTTTT.

This sequence joins TRBV27 and TRBJ1-5; D is unresolved. The CDR3 runs to 14 residues. Trimming took off 6 bases at V and 0 bases at J, with 9 bases between the two ends. Germline assignment: CDR1 MNHEY and CDR2 SMNVEV (reference sequence). The CDR3 reads CASRPRNSNQPQHF. The DNA of the CDR3 is TGTGCCAGCAGACCCAGGAATAGCAATCAGCCCCAGCATTTT.

This clone showed up just a few times. V usage is TRBV10-3 and J usage is TRBJ2-5, with a weak D call TRBD1 (7 bases). This CDR3 contains 16 residues. Germline CDR1 reads ENHRY; CDR2 reads SYGVKD. Trimming stripped 2 bases from V and 0 bases from J, with 13 bases between. In DNA form, the CDR3 reads TGTGCCATCAGTGAGGTGGAGGGACAGTACCAAGAGACCCAGTACTTC. The encoded protein is CAISEVEGQYQETQYF.

CDR3 nucleotide sequence: TGTGCCAGCAGTGTACAGGGCCCAGGGCAGCCCCAGCATTTT. It yields the protein CASSVQGPGQPQHF. The V gene is TRBV28, the J gene TRBJ1-5; tentative D call: TRBD1 (6 bases). The CDR3 runs 14 residues. Germline-derived CDR1 and CDR2 are MDHEN and SYDVKM. Trimming took 5 bases from V and 7 from J, leaving 15 bases between them. Filled out from reference TRBV28 and TRBJ1-5, the complete variable domain reads DVKVTQSSRYLVKRTGEKVFLECVQDMDHENMFWYRQDPGLGLRLIYFSYDVKMKEKGDIPEGYSVSREKKERFSLILESASTNQTSMYLCASSVQGPGQPQHFGDGTRLSIL.

This chain joins TRBV6-1 and TRBJ1-5; unclear D gene. Germline CDR1 reads MNHNS; CDR2 reads SASEGT. V was clipped by 8 bases and J by 4 bases, with 15 bases between them. This CDR3 region has 14 residues. CDR3: CASRGLSGNQPQHF. The CDR3 DNA follows: TGTGCCAGCCGAGGGCTTTCTGGGAATCAGCCCCAGCATTTT.

The rearrangement joins TRBV7-9 to TRBJ2-1; the D call may be TRBD1 or TRBD2 (5 bases each). V lost 5 bases, J lost 5 bases, and 10 bases lay in between. The germline V gene has CDR1 SEHNR and CDR2 FQNEAQ (reference sequence). The CDR3 has 13 residues. The CDR3, as DNA: TGTGCCAGCAGCCCGGGACGCAACAATGAGCAGTTCTTC. Translated, it gives CASSPGRNNEQFF.

The chain links TRBV5-1 to TRBJ2-1, with D hard to call. The V end was cut by 0 bases, the J end by 0 bases, with 4 bases between. CDR3 length equals 14 residues. Germline values: CDR1 SGHRS, CDR2 YFSETQ. The CDR3 bases are TGCGCCAGCAGCTTGGAAATCTCCTACAATGAGCAGTTCTTC. Protein product: CASSLEISYNEQFF.

The chain joins TRBV7-9 to TRBJ1-4; D remains unclear. CDR3 length: 14 residues. The ends were cut back, 2 bases at V and 8 bases at J, with 12 bases in the middle. Per germline, CDR1 SEHNR and CDR2 FQNEAQ (reference sequence). CDR3 amino acids: CASSLPKPGEKLFF. The CDR3 DNA sequence: TGTGCCAGCAGCTTACCCAAACCCGGGGAAAAACTGTTTTTT. The variable domain in full, with the rest retrieved from reference TRBV7-9 and TRBJ1-4, is DTGVSQNPRHKITKRGQNVTFRCDPISEHNRLYWYRQTLGQGPEFLTYFQNEAQLEKSRLLSDRFSAERPKGSFSTLEIQRTEQGDSAMYLCASSLPKPGEKLFFGSGTQLSVL.

This clone was recorded a few times. The V call is TRBV4-1, the J call TRBJ2-5, with 7 bases lining up with TRBD2. The CDR3 spans 13 residues. Trimming took 5 bases from V and 4 from J; bases not matched to a gene: 4. Germline V gene data show CDR1 as MGHRA and CDR2 as YSYEKL. The CDR3 coding sequence is TGCGCCAGCAGCGTGACTAGCCGAGAGACCCAGTACTTC. Amino acid sequence: CASSVTSRETQYF.

Only a few counts were recorded for this clone. This chain joins TRBV2 and TRBJ1-5, with 8 positions matching TRBD1. After removal of 4 bases from V and 5 bases from J, the junction contained 4 bases not matched to a gene. There are 14 residues in the CDR3. From germline, CDR1 is SNHLY and CDR2 FYNNEI. In DNA form, the CDR3 reads TGTGCCAGCAGTGTCGGCAGGGGGCATCAGCCCCAGCATTTT. Its translation is CASSVGRGHQPQHF.

There are many counts of this clone. The chain couples TRBV28 to TRBJ1-6, with D possibly TRBD1 on 6 matching bases. Germline V gives CDR1 MDHEN, CDR2 SYDVKM. The CDR3 has 12 amino acids. V dropped 5 bases and J dropped 14 bases, with 13 bases sitting between them. The CDR3 reads CASSTGATSLHF. In DNA, the CDR3 is TGTGCCAGCAGTACGGGGGCCACTTCCCTCCACTTT.

This clone was recorded a few times. The rearrangement links TRBV11-2 to TRBJ2-7, with 11 bases that match TRBD2. Trimming at V came to 5 bases and at J to 3 bases, leaving 6 bases not matched to a gene. The CDR3 spans 15 residues. Germline values: CDR1 SGHAT, CDR2 FQNNGV. The CDR3 bases are TGTGCCAGCAGCCCGGGACTAGCGGAAATCTACGAGCAGTACTTC. Translated: CASSPGLAEIYEQYF.

In this sample, this clone turned up a few times. The chain is built from TRBV29-1 and TRBJ1-3; 7 positions agree with TRBD1. With 3 bases clipped from V and 0 bases from J, the junction kept 2 bases outside the gene matches. The CDR3 spans 14 residues. Germline CDR1 reads SQVTM; CDR2 reads ANQGSEA. The CDR3 DNA is TGCAGCGTTGACCAGGGGGGCTCTGGAAACACCATATATTTT. It translates to CSVDQGGSGNTIYF.

This clone has more than one count but fewer than ten. The CDR3 loop reads CSVELAYEQYF. The CDR3 nucleotides are TGCAGCGTTGAACTAGCCTACGAGCAGTACTTC. The chain links TRBV29-1 to TRBJ2-7; D not resolved. V was clipped by 2 bases and J by 2 bases, with 4 bases between them. The CDR3 has 11 amino acids. Germline V lookup: CDR1 SQVTM, CDR2 ANQGSEA.